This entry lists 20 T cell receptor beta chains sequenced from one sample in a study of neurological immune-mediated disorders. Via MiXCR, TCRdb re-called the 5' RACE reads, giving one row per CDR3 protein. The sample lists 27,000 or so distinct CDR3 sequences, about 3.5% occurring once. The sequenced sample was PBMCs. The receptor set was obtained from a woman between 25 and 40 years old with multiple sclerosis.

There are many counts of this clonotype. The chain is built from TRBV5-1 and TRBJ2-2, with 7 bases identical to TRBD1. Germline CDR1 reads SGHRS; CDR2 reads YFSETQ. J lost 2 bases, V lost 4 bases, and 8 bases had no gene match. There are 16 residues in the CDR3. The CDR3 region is CASSIRGQSNTGELFF. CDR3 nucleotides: TGCGCCAGCAGCATAAGGGGACAGTCTAACACCGGGGAGCTGTTTTTT.

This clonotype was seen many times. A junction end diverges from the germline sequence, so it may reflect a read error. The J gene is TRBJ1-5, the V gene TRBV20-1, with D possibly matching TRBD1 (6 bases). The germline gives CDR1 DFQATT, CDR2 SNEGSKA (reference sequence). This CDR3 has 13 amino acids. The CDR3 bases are TGCAGTGCTTTAAGGGACACAAATCAGCCCCAGAATTTT. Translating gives CSALRDTNQPQNF.

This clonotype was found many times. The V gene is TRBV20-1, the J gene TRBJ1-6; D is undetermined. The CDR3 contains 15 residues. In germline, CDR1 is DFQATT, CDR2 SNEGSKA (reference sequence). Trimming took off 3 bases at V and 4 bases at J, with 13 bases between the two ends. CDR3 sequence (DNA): TGCAGTGCTAGGGTCGGCAGTCAATATAATTCACCCCTCCACTTT. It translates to CSARVGSQYNSPLHF.

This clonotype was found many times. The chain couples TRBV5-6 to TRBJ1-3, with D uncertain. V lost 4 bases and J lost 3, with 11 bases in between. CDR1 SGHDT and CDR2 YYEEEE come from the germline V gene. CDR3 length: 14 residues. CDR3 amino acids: CASSPRTVGNTIYF. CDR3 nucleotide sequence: TGTGCCAGCAGCCCCAGGACTGTTGGAAACACCATATATTTT.

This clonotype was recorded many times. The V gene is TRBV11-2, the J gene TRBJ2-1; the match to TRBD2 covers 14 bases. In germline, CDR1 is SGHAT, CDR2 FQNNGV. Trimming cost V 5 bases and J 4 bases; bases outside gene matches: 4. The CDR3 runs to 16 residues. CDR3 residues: CASSTRLAGGYNEQFF. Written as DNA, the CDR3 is TGTGCCAGCAGCACAAGACTAGCGGGAGGGTACAATGAGCAGTTCTTC.

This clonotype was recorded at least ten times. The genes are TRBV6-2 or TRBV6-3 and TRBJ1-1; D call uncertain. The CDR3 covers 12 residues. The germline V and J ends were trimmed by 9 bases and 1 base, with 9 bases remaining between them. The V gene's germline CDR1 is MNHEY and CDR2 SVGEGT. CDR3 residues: CASRRWNTEAFF. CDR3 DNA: TGTGCCAGTAGACGTTGGAACACTGAAGCTTTCTTT.

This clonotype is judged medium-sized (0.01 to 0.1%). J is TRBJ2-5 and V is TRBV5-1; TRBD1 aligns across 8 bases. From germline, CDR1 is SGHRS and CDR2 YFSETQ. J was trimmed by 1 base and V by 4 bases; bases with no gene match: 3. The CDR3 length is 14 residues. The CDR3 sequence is CASSIQGVQETQYF. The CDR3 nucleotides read TGCGCCAGCAGCATACAGGGGGTCCAAGAGACCCAGTACTTC. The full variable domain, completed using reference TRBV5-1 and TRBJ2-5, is KAGVTQTPRYLIKTRGQQVTLSCSPISGHRSVSWYQQTPGQGLQFLFEYFSETQRNKGNFPGRFSGRQFSNSRSEMNVSTLELGDSALYLCASSIQGVQETQYFGPGTRLLVL.

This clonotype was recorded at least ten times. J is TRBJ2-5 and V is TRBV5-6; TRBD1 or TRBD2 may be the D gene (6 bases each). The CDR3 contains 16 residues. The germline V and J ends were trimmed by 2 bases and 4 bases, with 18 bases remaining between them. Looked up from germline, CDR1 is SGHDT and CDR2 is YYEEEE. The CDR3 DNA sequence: TGTGCCAGCAGCTTCACCGGGGGCGCGTACGGAGAGACCCAGTACTTC. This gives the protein CASSFTGGAYGETQYF.

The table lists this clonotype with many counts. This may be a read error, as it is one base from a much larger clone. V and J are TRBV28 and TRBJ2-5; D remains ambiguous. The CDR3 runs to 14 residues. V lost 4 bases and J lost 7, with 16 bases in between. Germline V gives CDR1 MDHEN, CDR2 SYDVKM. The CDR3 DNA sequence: TGTGCCAGCAGTTCACTAACGGCGTGGGGGACCCAGTACTTC. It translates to CASSSLTAWGTQYF.

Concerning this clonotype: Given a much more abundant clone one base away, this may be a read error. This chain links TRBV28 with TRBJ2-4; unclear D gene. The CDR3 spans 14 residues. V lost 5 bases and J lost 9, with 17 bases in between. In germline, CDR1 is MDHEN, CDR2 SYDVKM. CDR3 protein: CASSDSGKIGIQYF. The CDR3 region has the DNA TGTGCCAGCAGTGATTCCGGAAAGATCGGCATTCAGTACTTC.

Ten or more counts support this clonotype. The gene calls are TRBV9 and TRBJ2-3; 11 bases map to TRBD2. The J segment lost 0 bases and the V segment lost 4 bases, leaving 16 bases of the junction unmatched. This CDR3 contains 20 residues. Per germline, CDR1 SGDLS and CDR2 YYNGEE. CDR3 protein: CASSTSALAGGTPSTDTQYF. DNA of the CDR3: TGTGCCAGCAGCACATCCGCCCTAGCGGGAGGTACCCCTAGCACAGATACGCAGTATTTT.

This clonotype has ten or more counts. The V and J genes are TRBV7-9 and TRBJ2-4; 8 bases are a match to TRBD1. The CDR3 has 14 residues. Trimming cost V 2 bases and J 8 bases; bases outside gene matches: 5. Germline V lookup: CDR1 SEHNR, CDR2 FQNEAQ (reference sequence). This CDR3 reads CASSLRAGGDIQYF. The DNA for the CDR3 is TGTGCCAGCAGCTTAAGGGCAGGGGGCGACATTCAGTACTTC.

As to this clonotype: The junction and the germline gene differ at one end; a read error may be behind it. As DNA, the CDR3 is TGTGCCAGCAGCTTCGCCCCGACCGGGGCCAAAGTCCTGACTTTC. This encodes CASSFAPTGAKVLTF. The chain has TRBV11-2 and TRBJ2-6, with D possibly being TRBD1 or TRBD2 (5 bases each). The germline V gene has CDR1 SGHAT and CDR2 FQNNGV. This CDR3 has 15 amino acids.

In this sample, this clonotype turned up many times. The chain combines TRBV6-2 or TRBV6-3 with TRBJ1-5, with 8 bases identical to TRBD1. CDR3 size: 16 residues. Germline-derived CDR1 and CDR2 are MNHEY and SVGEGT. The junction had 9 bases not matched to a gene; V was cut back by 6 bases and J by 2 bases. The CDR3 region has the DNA TGTGCCAGCAGCCACAGGGGGAAGAATGGCAATCAGCCCCAGCATTTT. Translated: CASSHRGKNGNQPQHF.

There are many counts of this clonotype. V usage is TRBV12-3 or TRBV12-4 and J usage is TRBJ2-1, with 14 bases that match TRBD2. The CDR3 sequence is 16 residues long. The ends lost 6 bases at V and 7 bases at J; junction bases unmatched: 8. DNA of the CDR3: TGTGCCAGCAGGCAATCGACTAGCGGGGGGGAAAATGAGCAGTTCTTC. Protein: CASRQSTSGGENEQFF.

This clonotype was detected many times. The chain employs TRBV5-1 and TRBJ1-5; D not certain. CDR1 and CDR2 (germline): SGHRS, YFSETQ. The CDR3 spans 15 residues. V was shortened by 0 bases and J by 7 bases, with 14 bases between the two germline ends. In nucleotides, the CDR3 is TGCGCCAGCAGCTTGGGTTACGGGAATGAGCAGCCCCAGCATTTT. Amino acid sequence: CASSLGYGNEQPQHF.

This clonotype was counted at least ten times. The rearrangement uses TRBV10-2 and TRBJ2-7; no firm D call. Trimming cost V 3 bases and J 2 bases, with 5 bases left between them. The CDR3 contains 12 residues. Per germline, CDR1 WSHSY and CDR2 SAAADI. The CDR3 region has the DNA TGCGCCAGCAGTGACCGCACCTACGAGCAGTACTTC. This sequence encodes CASSDRTYEQYF.

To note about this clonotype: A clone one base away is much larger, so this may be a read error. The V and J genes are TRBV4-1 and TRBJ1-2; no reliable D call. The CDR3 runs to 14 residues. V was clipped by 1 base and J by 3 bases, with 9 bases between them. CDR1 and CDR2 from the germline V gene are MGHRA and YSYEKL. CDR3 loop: CASSQGESYYGYTF. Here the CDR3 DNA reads TGCGCCAGCAGCCAAGGGGAATCCTACTATGGCTACACCTTC.

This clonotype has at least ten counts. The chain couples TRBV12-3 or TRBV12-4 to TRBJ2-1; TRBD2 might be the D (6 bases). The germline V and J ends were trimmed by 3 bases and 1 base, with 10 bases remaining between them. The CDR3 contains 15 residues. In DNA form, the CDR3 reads TGTGCCAGCAGTTTGTATCGGGAGTCCTACAATGAGCAGTTCTTC. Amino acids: CASSLYRESYNEQFF.

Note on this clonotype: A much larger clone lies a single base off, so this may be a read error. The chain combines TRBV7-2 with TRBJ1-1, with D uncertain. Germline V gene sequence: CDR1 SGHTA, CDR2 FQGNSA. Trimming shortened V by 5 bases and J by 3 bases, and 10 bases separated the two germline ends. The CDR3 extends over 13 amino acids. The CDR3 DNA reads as TGTGCCAGCAGCCGAATTGAGCACACTGAAGCTTTCTTT. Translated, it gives CASSRIEHTEAFF.